Detailed here is one T cell receptor (beta chain). These data belong to a study of blood T cell repertoires in COVID-19. This CDR3 spans 15 amino acids. CDR1 LGHNA and CDR2 YSLEER come from the germline V gene. The junction had 5 bases not matched to a gene; V was cut back by 0 bases and J by 6 bases. In the original workflow: Researchers report that nucleated cell counts were estimated from reference gene primer amplification. Data came from immunoSEQ multiplex PCR; TCRdb stores just in-frame clones and leaves some out. V and J calls and clone size are those listed in that table; D and trimming were worked out from the DNA. The sample consists of 230,000 or so clones, around four fifths of them appearing once.

The sequenced sample consisted of peripheral blood. This sequence joins TRBV4-3 and TRBJ2-7; TRBD2 matches at 10 bases. This receptor was obtained from a man between 25 and 39 years old with active or convalescent COVID-19. The DNA of the CDR3 is TGCGCCAGCAGCCAAGATTGGCTAGCGGGGGTCGAGCAGTACTTC. Encoded protein: CASSQDWLAGVEQYF.